This entry lists 32 T cell receptor beta chains sequenced from one sample in a study of technical replicates of blood from several donors. The data were produced by immunoSEQ multiplex PCR, yet TCRdb's version contains in-frame clones alone and is incomplete. The sample shows some 14,000 clones, about 76% of them seen only once. Source material: PBMCs. These receptors all come from a human donor in good health.

The chain couples TRBV10-3 to TRBJ2-6; 7 bases agree with TRBD2. Germline-derived CDR1 and CDR2 are ENHRY and SYGVKD. V was pared by 0 bases and J by 2 bases, with 1 base of the junction left unmatched. This CDR3 contains 16 residues. This CDR3 is CAISESRGTGANVLTF. The CDR3 DNA sequence: TGTGCCATCAGTGAGTCGCGGGGGACTGGGGCCAACGTCCTGACTTTC.

In its sample, this clone was seen a few times. This rearrangement joins TRBV27 to TRBJ2-5; D gene uncertain. Germline V CDR1 and CDR2: MNHEY, SMNVEV (reference sequence). Trimming cost V 5 bases and J 2 bases, with 9 bases left between them. The CDR3 has 13 amino acids. CDR3 sequence reads: CASSAYLQETQYF. CDR3 coding DNA: TGTGCCAGCAGTGCTTACTTACAAGAGACCCAGTACTTC.

The chain couples TRBV5-1 to TRBJ2-1; 10 bases agree with TRBD2. The CDR3 has 14 amino acids. Germline CDR1 SGHRS, CDR2 YFSETQ. J was trimmed by 8 bases and V by 1 base; bases with no gene match: 3. The DNA for the CDR3 is TGCGCCAGCAGCTTGTTTACTAGCGGGGATGAGCAGTTCTTC. It encodes CASSLFTSGDEQFF.

In nucleotides, the CDR3 is TGTGCCAGCAGAACAAACTACGAGCAGTACTTC. Encoded protein: CASRTNYEQYF. This sequence joins TRBV6-1 and TRBJ2-7; unclear D gene. The CDR3 loop spans 11 amino acids. V lost 6 bases and J lost 3, with 6 bases in between. CDR1 is MNHNS, CDR2 SASEGT, per germline.

This clone was seen a few times. The chain uses TRBV7-9 and TRBJ1-1; D perhaps matches TRBD1 (6 bases). The germline CDR1 and CDR2 sequences are SEHNR and FQNEAQ (reference sequence). CDR3 size: 16 residues. Trimming left V 5 bases short and J 5 bases short, with 21 bases between. CDR3 nucleotides: TGTGCCAGCAGCCGGGCGGGGGGCGCCTATCGTACTGAAGCTTTCTTT. Its protein is CASSRAGGAYRTEAFF.

The chain has TRBV7-8 and TRBJ2-7; D is unresolved. The CDR3 contains 16 residues. V lost 2 bases and J lost 5, with 19 bases in between. The germline gives CDR1 SGHVS, CDR2 FQNEAQ. The CDR3 region is CASSLYPGPTENEQYF. For the CDR3, the DNA is TGTGCCAGCAGCTTATATCCGGGTCCCACCGAGAACGAGCAGTACTTC.

This sequence joins TRBV5-6 and TRBJ1-3; D gene unclear. The V and J ends lost 4 bases and 0 bases respectively, with 14 bases between them. The CDR3 sequence is 16 residues long. Germline CDR1 SGHDT, CDR2 YYEEEE. This CDR3 reads CASSLYQTVSGNTIYF. The CDR3 DNA sequence: TGTGCCAGCAGCCTCTATCAAACAGTCTCTGGAAACACCATATATTTT.

CDR3 residues: CATKTGTGGRETQYF. CDR3 in DNA: TGTGCCACGAAGACCGGGACAGGGGGTCGAGAGACCCAGTACTTC. This chain links TRBV27 with TRBJ2-5, with TRBD1 matching over 11 bases. Trimming at V came to 10 bases and at J to 4 bases, leaving 11 bases not matched to a gene. Germline CDR1 is MNHEY and CDR2 is SMNVEV (reference sequence). This CDR3 is 15 amino acids long.

This chain connects TRBV4-1 to TRBJ2-5; TRBD2 aligns across 8 bases. Germline trimming cut 4 bases from V and 4 bases from J; bases unmatched to any gene: 8. CDR3 size: 15 residues. Germline-derived CDR1 and CDR2 are MGHRA and YSYEKL. The CDR3 DNA reads TGCGCCAGCAGCCTATCGGGACGGGGGGGAGAGACCCAGTACTTC. It encodes CASSLSGRGGETQYF.

The V call is TRBV18, the J call TRBJ2-7; the match to TRBD2 covers 9 bases. In germline, CDR1 is KGHSH, CDR2 LQKENI. V shed 3 bases and J 4 bases; nucleotides not matched to a gene: 7. The CDR3 has 15 amino acids. CDR3 amino acids: CASSPQTSGGYEQYF. The CDR3 DNA follows: TGTGCCAGCTCACCTCAGACTAGCGGAGGTTACGAGCAGTACTTC.

The chain recombines TRBV7-6 with TRBJ2-3; 8 bases are a match to TRBD2. CDR1 SGHVS and CDR2 FNYEAQ come from the germline V gene. The CDR3 length is 14 residues. Trimming cost V 5 bases and J 3 bases; bases outside gene matches: 4. The CDR3 bases are TGTGCCAGCAGCCAGACTAGCGAAACAGATACGCAGTATTTT. Amino acids: CASSQTSETDTQYF.

CDR3 DNA sequence: TGTGCCAGCTCACGAAACATCCCGGGACAGGGGGACGATGAGCAGTTCTTC. As protein: CASSRNIPGQGDDEQFF. The rearrangement links TRBV18 to TRBJ2-1; the match to TRBD1 covers 11 bases. This CDR3 spans 17 amino acids. The ends lost 4 bases at V and 8 bases at J; junction bases unmatched: 13. Looked up from germline, CDR1 is KGHSH and CDR2 is LQKENI.

The chain is built from TRBV11-3 and TRBJ2-1, with 13 bases aligning to TRBD2. CDR3 length equals 16 residues. Germline CDR1 reads SGHNT; CDR2 reads YENEEA. The V segment lost 3 bases and the J segment 4 bases; nucleotides outside the gene matches: 3. The CDR3 reads CASSLGTSGNYNEQFF. Written as DNA, the CDR3 is TGTGCCAGCAGCTTGGGGACTAGCGGGAATTACAATGAGCAGTTCTTC.

The rearrangement uses TRBV11-3 and TRBJ2-3; D uncertain. With 4 bases removed from V and 0 bases from J, the gap between germline ends came to 14 bases. The CDR3 has 16 amino acids. CDR1 and CDR2 from the germline V gene are SGHNT and YENEEA. The DNA for the CDR3 is TGTGCCAGCAGCTCTAGGATGTGCGGAAGCACAGATACGCAGTATTTT. This sequence encodes CASSSRMCGSTDTQYF. Using reference TRBV11-3 and TRBJ2-3 for the parts outside the CDR3, the full variable domain is EAGVVQSPRYKIIEKKQPVAFWCNPISGHNTLYWYLQNLGQGPELLIRYENEEAVDDSQLPKDRFSAERLKGVDSTLKIQPAELGDSAVYLCASSSRMCGSTDTQYFGPGTRLTVL.

The chain combines TRBV5-4 with TRBJ2-7; TRBD1 matches at 10 bases. CDR3 length equals 16 residues. V dropped 3 bases and J dropped 5; count of bases not matched to a gene: 11. The germline CDR1 and CDR2 sequences are SGHNT and YYREEE (reference sequence). CDR3 coding DNA: TGTGCCAGCAGCTGGGGGTGGGGACAGGGGAATGACGAGCAGTACTTC. This translates into CASSWGWGQGNDEQYF.

The chain couples TRBV11-2 to TRBJ2-7, with TRBD1 matching 12 bases. V trimming: 5 bases; J trimming: 12 bases; junction bases outside the gene matches: 14. The CDR3 is 15 amino acids. Germline lookup yields CDR1 SGHAT and CDR2 FQNNGV. CDR3 sequence (DNA): TGTGCCAGCAGCCCAAACCCGGGACAGGGGGCGCGAAGGTACTTC. It codes for CASSPNPGQGARRYF.

This rearrangement joins TRBV2 to TRBJ1-1; D not resolved. Germline loops: CDR1 SNHLY, CDR2 FYNNEI. The CDR3 length is 11 residues. Trimming left V 8 bases short and J 6 bases short, with 10 bases between. The CDR3 region is CASREGSEAFF. CDR3 DNA: TGTGCCAGCCGAGAGGGCTCTGAAGCTTTCTTT.

The gene calls are TRBV5-4 and TRBJ2-1; D is perhaps TRBD2 (5 bases). Germline V gene data show CDR1 as SGHNT and CDR2 as YYREEE (reference sequence). The CDR3 totals 16 residues. Trimming stripped 4 bases from V and 1 base from J, with 15 bases between. For the CDR3, the DNA is TGTGCCAGCAGCGAACTAATCACGGGGTCCTACAATGAGCAGTTCTTC. Encoded protein: CASSELITGSYNEQFF. Full variable domain (outside the CDR3, taken from reference TRBV5-4 and TRBJ2-1): ETGVTQSPTHLIKTRGQQVTLRCSSQSGHNTVSWYQQALGQGPQFIFQYYREEENGRGNFPPRFSGLQFPNYSSELNVNALELDDSALYLCASSELITGSYNEQFFGPGTRLTVL.

This CDR3 reads CSVGQGANTEAFF. The CDR3 bases are TGCAGCGTTGGACAGGGGGCTAACACTGAAGCTTTCTTT. The chain has TRBV29-1 and TRBJ1-1; TRBD1 matches at 10 bases. CDR1 SQVTM and CDR2 ANQGSEA come from the germline V gene. The J segment lost 2 bases and the V segment lost 4 bases, leaving 1 base of the junction unmatched. The CDR3 extends over 13 amino acids.

The chain is built from TRBV11-2 and TRBJ2-1; 9 bases fit TRBD2. V was clipped by 5 bases and J by 5 bases; unmatched bases: 13. CDR1 and CDR2 (germline): SGHAT, FQNNGV. This CDR3 is 17 amino acids long. CDR3 coding DNA: TGTGCCAGCAGCACAGGAGCTAGCGGGATCGGGGACAATGAGCAGTTCTTC. This translates into CASSTGASGIGDNEQFF.

The chain joins TRBV29-1 to TRBJ2-2; weak D call: TRBD2 (5 bases). This CDR3 is 13 amino acids long. Trimming pared 7 bases from V and 2 bases from J, leaving 11 bases between. Per germline, CDR1 SQVTM and CDR2 ANQGSEA. CDR3 in amino acids: CSAARGNTGELFF. CDR3 in DNA: TGCAGCGCCGCCCGGGGAAACACCGGGGAGCTGTTTTTT.

The chain is built from TRBV10-2 and TRBJ2-5; 9 nucleotides line up with TRBD2. CDR3 length: 16 residues. Germline CDR1 WSHSY, CDR2 SAAADI. V lost 2 bases, J lost 5 bases, and 9 bases stayed unmatched. The CDR3: CASSERVAGVGETQYF. The CDR3 DNA sequence: TGCGCCAGCAGTGAGAGGGTAGCGGGAGTGGGGGAGACCCAGTACTTC.

DNA of the CDR3: TGTGCCAGCAGCTCCTGGGGCAGACTGAACACTGAAGCTTTCTTT. Its protein is CASSSWGRLNTEAFF. V is TRBV5-6 and J is TRBJ1-1; D might be TRBD1 (5 bases). V was cut by 3 bases and J by 0 bases, with 12 bases left in between. The CDR3 covers 15 residues. Germline V gene sequence: CDR1 SGHDT, CDR2 YYEEEE.

J is TRBJ2-2 and V is TRBV27, with D tentatively TRBD1 (9 bases). Germline V lookup: CDR1 MNHEY, CDR2 SMNVEV (reference sequence). This CDR3 is built from 16 residues. Trimming cost V 5 bases and J 6 bases, with 19 bases left between them. Here the CDR3 DNA reads TGTGCCAGCAGTCGGGGGGGACAGGGATCCCCCGGGGAGCTGTTTTTT. It encodes CASSRGGQGSPGELFF.

The rearrangement uses TRBV6-6 and TRBJ2-5; 13 bases agree with TRBD2. The last part of the DNA fits TRBJ2-7 better; the J call may be wrong. CDR1 and CDR2 from the germline V gene are MNHNY and SVGAGI (reference sequence). CDR3 size: 14 residues. The CDR3, as DNA: TGTGCCAGCAGGAGACTAGCGGGAGGATACGAGCAGTACTTC. Translation gives CASRRLAGGYEQYF.

The table lists this clone with a few counts. CDR3 in DNA: TGTGCCAGCAGCTTAGGAGGGATTGAAGCTTTCTTT. It yields the protein CASSLGGIEAFF. The rearrangement uses TRBV7-9 and TRBJ1-1; D gene ambiguous. CDR1 SEHNR and CDR2 FQNEAQ come from the germline V gene (reference sequence). The CDR3 extends over 12 amino acids. Trimming shortened V by 1 base and J by 7 bases, and 7 bases separated the two germline ends.

The gene calls are TRBV6-1 and TRBJ1-3; TRBD1 might be the D (5 bases). This CDR3 has 15 amino acids. The germline V gene has CDR1 MNHNS and CDR2 SASEGT. Trimming took off 2 bases at V and 4 bases at J, with 12 bases between the two ends. The DNA for the CDR3 is TGTGCCAGCAGTGAAATGGCAGGGTTCGGAAACACCATATATTTT. Protein product: CASSEMAGFGNTIYF.

The V call is TRBV29-1, the J call TRBJ2-2, with a possible D match to TRBD1 (5 bases). V dropped 7 bases and J dropped 4 bases, with 10 bases sitting between them. Germline loops: CDR1 SQVTM, CDR2 ANQGSEA. The CDR3 runs 12 residues. As DNA, the CDR3 is TGCAGCGCCCCGACAGCCACCGGGGAGCTGTTTTTT. Protein sequence: CSAPTATGELFF.

V and J are TRBV5-1 and TRBJ2-1; D possibly corresponds to TRBD2 (5 bases). Germline V gives CDR1 SGHRS, CDR2 YFSETQ. The V gene lost 4 bases and the J gene lost 5 bases, with 13 bases spanning the gap. CDR3 length equals 14 residues. This CDR3 is CASSLWRSDNEQFF. CDR3 nucleotide sequence: TGCGCCAGCAGCCTATGGAGGAGTGACAATGAGCAGTTCTTC. Looking up the rest from reference TRBV5-1 and TRBJ2-1 gives the full variable domain: KAGVTQTPRYLIKTRGQQVTLSCSPISGHRSVSWYQQTPGQGLQFLFEYFSETQRNKGNFPGRFSGRQFSNSRSEMNVSTLELGDSALYLCASSLWRSDNEQFFGPGTRLTVL.

The rearrangement links TRBV27 to TRBJ2-3, with 13 bases that match TRBD2. Germline V gene sequence: CDR1 MNHEY, CDR2 SMNVEV (reference sequence). This CDR3 comprises 15 residues. Unmatched junction bases numbered 7, after V lost 5 bases and J lost 8 bases. CDR3 loop: CASSPSGLAGSTQYF. CDR3 sequence (DNA): TGTGCCAGCAGTCCATCGGGACTAGCGGGGTCTACGCAGTATTTT.

The chain employs TRBV7-8 and TRBJ2-1; TRBD2 matches 8 bases. V lost 7 bases, J lost 7 bases, and 9 bases stayed unmatched. CDR3 length: 14 amino acids. CDR1 is SGHVS, CDR2 FQNEAQ, per germline. DNA of the CDR3: TGTGCCAGCACCCGAGTACTAGCGGCGAATGAGCAGTTCTTC. It yields the protein CASTRVLAANEQFF.

The chain uses TRBV10-3 and TRBJ1-1; unclear D gene. V gave up 6 bases and J gave up 5 bases, with 13 bases separating them. Germline CDR1 and CDR2: ENHRY and SYGVKD. The CDR3 has 13 amino acids. This CDR3 is CAIRRRVETEAFF. In DNA form, the CDR3 reads TGTGCCATCAGAAGACGGGTCGAGACTGAAGCTTTCTTT.